The T cell receptor (beta chain) under discussion was sequenced for a study of early T cells in non-severe SARS-CoV-2 infection (dated by TCRdb to the early 2020s). Notes on the research overall: Because TCR sequencing relied on bulk RNA taken from unsorted whole blood, pairing of alpha and beta chains was not possible.

In regard to this clonotype: Its antigen is unknown. Base qualities are missing; no much larger clone stands one base away.

What the work shows at the level of the full study, not this receptor alone: VDJdb matching was skewed toward anti-spike CD8 responses and likely underestimated virus-specific expansions by missing private and CD4 specificities.

The germline V gene sets CDR1 to LGHNA and CDR2 to YNFKEQ. The CDR3, from cysteine to phenylalanine, totals 19 residues. This entry keeps only the CDR3 DNA: 57 bases, framed from base 1. For this chain, trimming is 0 bases at the V end and 7 bases at the J end, and the number of junction bases without a gene match is 12. A case-control design nested within a healthcare worker cohort in London, UK, was used, with weekly nasopharyngeal swab PCR tests and blood sampling performed. Between 23 and 31 March 2020, the week of the UK lockdown, healthcare workers were enrolled and then followed up weekly for as long as 16 weeks. Library creation used 5' RACE. Instrument used: NextSeq 500. Unique molecular identifiers were attached to individual cDNA molecules in the TCR library protocol so that sequencing error and PCR bias could be corrected. Both TCR alpha and beta chains were sequenced, and tight co-correlation was observed between alpha and beta sequence abundances in each sample. In the paper's pipeline: Decombinator V4 was used to annotate TCR sequences for V gene, J gene and CDR3. Expanded TCRs were defined as changing significantly between any two time points under a Poisson model with p below 0.0001. TCR abundances were normalised to the total number of TCRs sequenced per sample and expressed as counts per million. TRAV1-2 paired with TRAJ12, TRAJ20 or TRAJ33 defined MAIT TCRs, while TRAV10 paired with TRAJ18 defined iNKT TCRs. A search of VDJdb, accessed on 1 November 2021, was run for TCRs annotated to CMV, EBV and SARS-CoV-2, with TCRs annotated for multiple antigens excluded. TCRdb itself trimmed the public reads at Q25 with fastp, ran MiXCR and retained productive beta chains. Every CDR3 protein is listed once, alongside the most common genes and DNA of its rows. TCRdb, not the original authors, processed these V and J calls. The sample table contains approximately 85,000 distinct CDR3 sequences; only one count was recorded for roughly an eighth of them. The top ten hold about 6.5% of the sample.

The receptor was derived from an adult who was a healthcare worker with PCR-confirmed SARS-CoV-2 infection or an uninfected control (not recorded which). The sequencing sample was made of whole blood. The sequence joins TRBV4-2 to TRBJ1-6; TRBD1 lines up with 10 middle nucleotides. Here is the DNA: TGTGCCAGCAGCCAAGATCCCCCGGGACAGGGGATTTGGAATTCACCCCTCCACTTT. Translated, it gives CASSQDPPGQGIWNSPLHF.